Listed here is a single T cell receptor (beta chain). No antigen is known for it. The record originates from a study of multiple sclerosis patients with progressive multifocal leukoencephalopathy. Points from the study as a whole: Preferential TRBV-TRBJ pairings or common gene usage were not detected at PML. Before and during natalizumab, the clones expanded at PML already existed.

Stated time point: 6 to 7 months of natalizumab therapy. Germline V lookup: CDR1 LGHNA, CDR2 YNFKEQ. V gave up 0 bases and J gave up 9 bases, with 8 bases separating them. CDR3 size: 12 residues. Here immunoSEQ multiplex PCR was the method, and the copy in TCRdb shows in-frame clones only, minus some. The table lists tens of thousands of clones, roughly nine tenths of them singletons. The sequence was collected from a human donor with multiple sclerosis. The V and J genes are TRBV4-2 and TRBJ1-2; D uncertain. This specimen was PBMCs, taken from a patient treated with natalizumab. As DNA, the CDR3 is TGTGCCAGCAGCCAAGAGAGTGGGAGCTACACCTTC. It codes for CASSQESGSYTF.